The text below deals with one T cell receptor beta chain. This entry belongs to a study of blood T cell repertoires in COVID-19. Study-level information: COVID-19 samples collected from the United States, Italy and Spain covered acute and convalescent phases. From T cells, B-cell-depleted T cells, or PBMCs came the material, which was cDNA or gDNA.

The V and J ends lost 4 bases and 12 bases, in that order; junction bases with no gene match: 6. The germline V gene has CDR1 SGHTA and CDR2 FQGNSA. This CDR3 has 12 amino acids. Patients from Seattle were sampled longitudinally, starting during active infection. Per the original data handling: Reference gene primer amplification gave estimated nucleated cell counts. Assay: immunoSEQ multiplex PCR; the TCRdb copy retains only in-frame clones and omits some. The D gene and trimming were derived from the DNA, and the V and J assignments and clone size from that table. In the table there are 85,000 to 100,000 clones, roughly 87% of which are singletons.

The chain carries TRBV7-2 and TRBJ2-4, with 7 bases aligning to TRBD1. This TCR was sampled from a woman aged 55-70 years with COVID-19, enrolled during active disease. The specimen was peripheral blood. CDR3 region: CASSSQGFHQYF. CDR3 DNA sequence: TGTGCCAGCAGCTCACAGGGGTTCCATCAGTACTTC.